The 13 T cell receptor beta chains below were found in one sample sequenced in a study of PD-1 blockade in classical Hodgkin lymphoma. The time point: newly diagnosed, previously untreated cHL patient sample. Investigators obtained CD8+ T cells from thawed PBMCs by magnetic negative selection. Sequenced by immunoSEQ multiplex PCR; TCRdb stores in-frame clones only, minus some. The sample lists some 5,400 clones; roughly nine tenths were seen once. The sequenced sample was CD8+ T cells from blood. The receptors were sampled from a human donor with classical Hodgkin lymphoma.

The chain recombines TRBV6-1 with TRBJ2-3; D is ambiguous. Trimming cost V 0 bases and J 8 bases, with 12 bases left between them. There are 14 residues in the CDR3. CDR1 is MNHNS, CDR2 SASEGT, per germline. CDR3: CASSEASDPATQYF. The DNA of the CDR3 is TGTGCCAGCAGTGAAGCGAGCGATCCAGCTACGCAGTATTTT.

V gene TRBV25-1 combines with J gene TRBJ1-1, with TRBD1 as a possible D gene (6 bases). The CDR3 loop spans 15 amino acids. CDR1 is MGHDK and CDR2 is SYGVNS in the germline V gene. V was cut by 1 base and J by 6 bases, with 15 bases left in between. CDR3: CASSESLGRQAEAFF. CDR3 coding DNA: TGTGCCAGCAGTGAATCCCTAGGGAGACAGGCTGAAGCTTTCTTT.

V is TRBV5-1 and J is TRBJ2-1; D is ambiguous. CDR1 is SGHRS, CDR2 YFSETQ, per germline. Trimming stripped 4 bases from V and 5 bases from J, with 7 bases between. The CDR3 is made up of 12 amino acids. CDR3 protein: CASSPYHNEQFF. In DNA, the CDR3 is TGCGCCAGCAGCCCATACCACAATGAGCAGTTCTTC.

V is TRBV25-1 and J is TRBJ2-1; 7 nucleotides match TRBD1. The V and J ends lost 2 bases and 4 bases, in that order; junction bases with no gene match: 8. This CDR3 spans 16 amino acids. The germline V gene encodes CDR1 MGHDK and CDR2 SYGVNS. The CDR3: CASSEQGDPRYNEQFF. The CDR3 DNA reads as TGTGCCAGCAGTGAACAGGGGGACCCCCGTTACAATGAGCAGTTCTTC.

This chain connects TRBV11-2 to TRBJ2-5, with 7 bases lining up with TRBD1. The J call is in doubt because the DNA end fits TRBJ2-7 better. The CDR3 contains 16 residues. CDR1 SGHAT and CDR2 FQNNGV come from the germline V gene. This CDR3 is CASSLNFGRGSYEQYF. CDR3 nucleotide sequence: TGTGCCAGCAGCTTAAATTTCGGCAGGGGGAGTTACGAGCAGTACTTC.

The genes are TRBV27 and TRBJ1-2; TRBD1 might be the D (6 bases). Germline CDR1 MNHEY, CDR2 SMNVEV (reference sequence). The CDR3 is made up of 9 amino acids. CDR3 sequence reads: CVGQYGYTF. The CDR3 DNA is TGTGTCGGACAGTATGGCTACACCTTC.

The V call is TRBV25-1, the J call TRBJ1-5, with D possibly being TRBD1 (6 bases). V was shortened by 4 bases and J by 7 bases, with 14 bases between the two germline ends. The CDR3 runs 14 residues. The germline V gene encodes CDR1 MGHDK and CDR2 SYGVNS. As DNA, the CDR3 is TGTGCCAGCAGTGGCGGACAGCCTGGACAGCCCCAGCATTTT. It translates to CASSGGQPGQPQHF.

This sequence joins TRBV25-1 and TRBJ2-5; 7 bases fit TRBD1. Germline V CDR1 and CDR2: MGHDK, SYGVNS. Trimming took 5 bases from V and 3 from J; bases not matched to a gene: 6. The CDR3 extends over 14 amino acids. Here the CDR3 reads CASSTPGQKETQYF. DNA for the CDR3: TGTGCCAGCAGTACCCCGGGACAGAAAGAGACCCAGTACTTC.

Only a few counts were recorded for this clone. This sequence joins TRBV14 and TRBJ1-1; 9 bases map to TRBD1. The CDR3 runs 15 residues. Per germline, CDR1 SGHDN and CDR2 FVKESK. Germline trimming cut 3 bases from V and 1 base from J; bases unmatched to any gene: 3. DNA for the CDR3: TGTGCCAGCAGCCACGGGACAGGGAGGAACACTGAAGCTTTCTTT. Protein sequence: CASSHGTGRNTEAFF.

CDR3: CASSKERGDRGPRCYEQYF. The CDR3, as DNA: TGTGCCAGCAGCAAAGAGCGGGGAGACAGGGGGCCCCGGTGCTACGAGCAGTACTTC. The chain employs TRBV21-1 and TRBJ2-7; the D segment call TRBD1 is taken from the table without a DNA check. TRBV21-1 is recorded as a pseudogene. This CDR3 is 19 amino acids long.

The chain uses TRBV6-4 and TRBJ2-3; D remains ambiguous. V dropped 0 bases and J dropped 3 bases, with 7 bases sitting between them. The CDR3 has 14 amino acids. In germline, CDR1 is MRHNA, CDR2 SNTAGT. CDR3 amino acids: CASSDSIETDTQYF. DNA of the CDR3: TGTGCCAGCAGTGACTCGATCGAGACAGATACGCAGTATTTT.

The genes are TRBV25-1 and TRBJ2-5; D is undetermined. CDR1 is MGHDK and CDR2 is SYGVNS in the germline V gene. Trimming took off 2 bases at V and 2 bases at J, with 9 bases between the two ends. The CDR3 covers 14 residues. Here the CDR3 DNA reads TGTGCCAGCAGTGAAAACGGAAATCAAGAGACCCAGTACTTC. Residues: CASSENGNQETQYF.

The V gene is TRBV6-5, the J gene TRBJ2-1; D uncertain. Trimming stripped 6 bases from V and 5 bases from J, with 17 bases between. The CDR3 extends over 15 amino acids. Germline lookup yields CDR1 MNHEY and CDR2 SVGAGI. For the CDR3, the DNA is TGTGCCAGCAGCACCGGGCGGTACGCCAACAATGAGCAGTTCTTC. Protein: CASSTGRYANNEQFF.